The 31 T cell receptor beta chains reported below all come from one sample, sequenced in a study of blood T cell repertoires in COVID-19. Using immunoSEQ multiplex PCR, the repertoire was profiled, and TCRdb retains in-frame clones only, with some absent. The sample comprises hundreds of thousands of clones, 86% of which are singletons, and approximately 1.4% rests with the top ten. Sequences were obtained from peripheral blood. The receptors were sampled from a woman in her 30s with active or convalescent COVID-19.

This chain links TRBV6-5 with TRBJ1-4; unclear D gene. V lost 7 bases to trimming and J lost 12 bases, with 24 bases between them. Germline assignment: CDR1 MNHEY and CDR2 SVGAGI. This CDR3 has 15 amino acids. The chain's CDR3 is CASKLNFRTEEELFF. The CDR3 nucleotides are TGTGCCAGCAAGCTAAACTTTAGAACCGAAGAGGAACTGTTTTTT.

The table lists this clone with a count of one. This chain joins TRBV3-1 (or the pseudogene TRBV3-2) and TRBJ1-5, with 7 bases aligning to TRBD1. Unmatched junction bases numbered 4, after V lost 4 bases and J lost 7 bases. CDR1 and CDR2 (germline): LGHDT, YNNKEL (reference sequence). The CDR3 is made up of 13 amino acids. In DNA, the CDR3 is TGTGCCAGCAGCCGCCGAGGGGGCCAGCCCCAGCATTTT. Residues: CASSRRGGQPQHF.

The gene calls are TRBV6-6 and TRBJ1-2; perhaps TRBD1 as D (5 bases). The CDR3 spans 13 residues. Germline V gives CDR1 MNHNY, CDR2 SVGAGI (reference sequence). Trimming left V 11 bases short and J 7 bases short, with 20 bases between. The CDR3 sequence is CAGQASGSGGYTF. The CDR3 DNA sequence: TGTGCCGGCCAGGCGTCAGGGTCGGGTGGCTACACCTTC.

The chain joins TRBV5-1 to TRBJ2-1, with 12 positions matching TRBD2. Germline V lookup: CDR1 SGHRS, CDR2 YFSETQ. V was clipped by 3 bases and J by 10 bases; unmatched bases: 32. The CDR3 extends over 23 amino acids. Here the CDR3 reads CASSWAGQEAPLAGGPLRREQFF. Written as DNA, the CDR3 is TGCGCCAGCAGCTGGGCCGGACAGGAGGCCCCTCTAGCGGGAGGGCCCCTCCGGAGAGAGCAGTTCTTC. Looking up the rest from reference TRBV5-1 and TRBJ2-1 gives the full variable domain: KAGVTQTPRYLIKTRGQQVTLSCSPISGHRSVSWYQQTPGQGLQFLFEYFSETQRNKGNFPGRFSGRQFSNSRSEMNVSTLELGDSALYLCASSWAGQEAPLAGGPLRREQFFGPGTRLTVL.

V usage is TRBV5-4 and J usage is TRBJ2-7, with TRBD2 identical over 8 bases. V lost 9 bases, J lost 5 bases, and 13 bases stayed unmatched. Looked up from germline, CDR1 is SGHNT and CDR2 is YYREEE (reference sequence). The CDR3 covers 14 residues. As DNA, the CDR3 is TGTGCCACCTACCCGGGGGGGCGGTGGGACGAGCAGTACTTC. This codes for CATYPGGRWDEQYF.

The chain uses TRBV6-2 or TRBV6-3 and TRBJ1-1; D unresolved. This CDR3 is built from 12 residues. The V and J ends lost 0 bases and 8 bases respectively, with 7 bases between them. Germline V gene sequence: CDR1 MNHEY, CDR2 SVGEGT. CDR3 in DNA: TGTGCCAGCAGTTACTCCGGTGCCGAAGCTTTCTTT. Its translation: CASSYSGAEAFF.

The chain is built from TRBV19 and TRBJ1-6, with 7 bases lining up with TRBD1. The CDR3 runs 14 residues. The germline CDR1 and CDR2 sequences are LNHDA and SQIVND (reference sequence). The J segment lost 13 bases and the V segment lost 1 base, leaving 7 bases of the junction unmatched. CDR3 DNA sequence: TGTGCCAGTAGTATAGCGCAGGGGGACGCTCCCCTCCACTTT. Protein sequence: CASSIAQGDAPLHF.

This rearrangement joins TRBV14 to TRBJ1-2; 8 nucleotides line up with TRBD1. With V trimmed by 4 bases and J by 7 bases, 11 bases remained unmatched. The CDR3 spans 15 residues. In germline, CDR1 is SGHDN, CDR2 FVKESK. The CDR3 protein is CASSLTDRGSGGYTF. Here the CDR3 DNA reads TGTGCCAGCAGCCTAACTGACAGGGGAAGCGGTGGCTACACCTTC.

The chain's CDR3 is CASSPSAGSIPEAFF. The DNA of the CDR3 is TGTGCCAGCAGCCCCTCCGCAGGCTCCATCCCTGAAGCTTTCTTT. The chain recombines TRBV13 with TRBJ1-1; D call uncertain. Trimming left V 5 bases short and J 6 bases short, with 19 bases between. This CDR3 region has 15 residues. In germline, CDR1 is PRHDT, CDR2 FYEKMQ (reference sequence).

This clone appeared once. The chain couples TRBV6-5 to TRBJ1-1, with a tentative D call TRBD1 (5 bases). This CDR3 spans 15 amino acids. Germline-derived CDR1 and CDR2 are MNHEY and SVGAGI. V gave up 0 bases and J gave up 0 bases, with 8 bases separating them. In nucleotides, the CDR3 is TGTGCCAGCAGTTACTCGACAGTCATGAACACTGAAGCTTTCTTT. It encodes CASSYSTVMNTEAFF.

In DNA form, the CDR3 reads TGCGCCAGCAGCTTGCGAGCAGCGTCGGGGAACACCATATATTTT. Its protein is CASSLRAASGNTIYF. The rearrangement joins TRBV5-1 to TRBJ1-3; no definite D call. The germline V and J ends were trimmed by 1 base and 7 bases, with 15 bases remaining between them. Germline values: CDR1 SGHRS, CDR2 YFSETQ. The CDR3 loop spans 15 amino acids.

The rearrangement links TRBV27 to TRBJ2-1, with 11 bases matching TRBD2. The CDR3 is 15 amino acids. CDR1 and CDR2 from the germline V gene are MNHEY and SMNVEV (reference sequence). The V and J ends lost 3 bases and 3 bases, in that order; junction bases with no gene match: 1. DNA for the CDR3: TGTGCCAGCAGTTTGGGGACTAGCGGCTACAATGAGCAGTTCTTC. This sequence encodes CASSLGTSGYNEQFF.

The chain links TRBV9 to TRBJ1-2; D is undetermined. CDR3 length equals 18 residues. V lost 4 bases and J lost 0, with 22 bases in between. Germline V gives CDR1 SGDLS, CDR2 YYNGEE. In nucleotides, the CDR3 is TGTGCCAGCAGCCCCCATCTCCTCGAGCGGGCAGCTAACTATGGCTACACCTTC. Protein sequence: CASSPHLLERAANYGYTF.

The chain uses TRBV12-5 and TRBJ2-7; 9 bases map to TRBD1. V lost 5 bases and J lost 5; bases outside the gene matches: 10. The germline V gene encodes CDR1 LGHNT and CDR2 FRNRAP. The CDR3 totals 15 residues. In DNA form, the CDR3 reads TGTGCTAGTGGTCCCGCCGGGACAGGGTCCCACGAGCAGTACTTC. Its protein is CASGPAGTGSHEQYF. Supplemented by reference TRBV12-5 and TRBJ2-7, the full variable domain reads DARVTQTPRHKVTEMGQEVTMRCQPILGHNTVFWYRQTMMQGLELLAYFRNRAPLDDSGMPKDRFSAEMPDATLATLKIQPSEPRDSAVYFCASGPAGTGSHEQYFGPGTRLTVT.

The rearrangement joins TRBV2 to TRBJ1-1; no definite D call. V was shortened by 6 bases and J by 1 base, with 9 bases between the two germline ends. The CDR3 spans 13 residues. Germline values: CDR1 SNHLY, CDR2 FYNNEI. The CDR3 DNA reads as TGTGCCAGCAGCCTCGGGTGGAACACTGAAGCTTTCTTT. This encodes CASSLGWNTEAFF.

This chain joins TRBV19 and TRBJ1-2; no reliable D call. The CDR3 contains 13 residues. The V gene lost 8 bases and the J gene lost 4 bases, with 14 bases spanning the gap. Germline V gene sequence: CDR1 LNHDA, CDR2 SQIVND (reference sequence). The CDR3 DNA is TGTGCCAGTGAGAGTCAAGCACTCTATGGCTACACCTTC. Translation gives CASESQALYGYTF. The whole variable domain, remainder taken from reference TRBV19 and TRBJ1-2, is DGGITQSPKYLFRKEGQNVTLSCEQNLNHDAMYWYRQDPGQGLRLIYYSQIVNDFQKGDIAEGYSVSREKKESFPLTVTSAQKNPTAFYLCASESQALYGYTFGSGTRLTVV.

J is TRBJ2-5 and V is TRBV9; D is ambiguous. Germline-derived CDR1 and CDR2 are SGDLS and YYNGEE. V was trimmed by 0 bases and J by 1 base, leaving 7 bases between them. There are 14 residues in the CDR3. The CDR3, as DNA: TGTGCCAGCAGCGTAGATTTATCCCAAGAGACCCAGTACTTC. This encodes CASSVDLSQETQYF.

This chain connects TRBV5-1 to TRBJ2-3; maybe TRBD2 (6 bases). Looked up from germline, CDR1 is SGHRS and CDR2 is YFSETQ. The V gene lost 5 bases and the J gene lost 5 bases, with 15 bases spanning the gap. CDR3 length: 14 amino acids. CDR3: CASRSALGGDTQYF. CDR3 DNA sequence: TGCGCCAGCAGGTCCGCTCTCGGGGGAGATACGCAGTATTTT.

This chain connects TRBV27 to TRBJ1-6, with D maybe TRBD1 (6 bases). The germline V gene encodes CDR1 MNHEY and CDR2 SMNVEV (reference sequence). Trimming removed 3 bases at V and 9 bases at J, with 18 bases between. CDR3 size: 16 residues. The CDR3 nucleotides are TGTGCCAGCAGTTTTGGGGTGCGGGGGCTTAGTTCACCCCTCCACTTT. Encoded protein: CASSFGVRGLSSPLHF.

V usage is TRBV27 and J usage is TRBJ1-1; D unresolved. The CDR3 consists of 11 residues. Germline-derived CDR1 and CDR2 are MNHEY and SMNVEV (reference sequence). V was clipped by 3 bases and J by 7 bases, with 6 bases between them. The CDR3 coding sequence is TGTGCCAGCAGTTTGGGCAGTGAAGCTTTCTTT. The encoded protein is CASSLGSEAFF.

V and J are TRBV5-8 and TRBJ2-7; TRBD1 matches 11 bases. The length of the CDR3 is 14 residues. Germline CDR1 reads SGHTS; CDR2 reads YDEGEE. The ends lost 4 bases at V and 7 bases at J; junction bases unmatched: 7. The CDR3 nucleotides are TGTGCCAGCAGCCCCGGACAGGGGGCGGGAGAGCAGTACTTC. Encoded protein: CASSPGQGAGEQYF.

The chain has TRBV13 and TRBJ2-1; no clear D. In germline, CDR1 is PRHDT, CDR2 FYEKMQ (reference sequence). This CDR3 contains 13 residues. V lost 2 bases and J lost 5, with 7 bases in between. The CDR3 is CASSLILNNEQFF. Here the CDR3 DNA reads TGTGCCAGCAGCTTAATCCTAAACAATGAGCAGTTCTTC.

This chain uses TRBV3-1 (or the pseudogene TRBV3-2) with TRBJ2-5; TRBD2 matches at 10 bases. The CDR3 has 17 amino acids. CDR1 and CDR2 (germline): LGHDT, YNNKEL (reference sequence). The ends lost 4 bases at V and 2 bases at J; junction bases unmatched: 10. The CDR3 DNA sequence: TGTGCCAGCAGCCCGCCCCCCGGGACTAGCGAACAAGAGACCCAGTACTTC. Its protein product is CASSPPPGTSEQETQYF.

The chain recombines TRBV14 with TRBJ2-5; D gene uncertain. In germline, CDR1 is SGHDN, CDR2 FVKESK. This CDR3 spans 13 amino acids. V gave up 5 bases and J gave up 4 bases, with 11 bases separating them. The CDR3 DNA is TGTGCCAGCAGCTTTCTTGTCGGAGAGACCCAGTACTTC. The encoded protein is CASSFLVGETQYF.

The gene calls are TRBV4-1 and TRBJ2-1, with 12 bases aligning to TRBD2. Per germline, CDR1 MGHRA and CDR2 YSYEKL. The CDR3 is 20 amino acids. Trimming took 4 bases from V and 4 from J; bases not matched to a gene: 17. CDR3 sequence: CASSPSGRGLAGGGYNEQFF. The CDR3 coding sequence is TGCGCCAGCAGCCCGTCCGGCAGGGGACTAGCGGGTGGGGGATACAATGAGCAGTTCTTC.

This clone was observed many times. The chain is built from TRBV4-1 and TRBJ2-7; D gene ambiguous. Trimming left V 1 base short and J 0 bases short, with 13 bases between. This CDR3 contains 16 residues. Germline V CDR1 and CDR2: MGHRA, YSYEKL. The CDR3 sequence is CASSQVDLVSSYEQYF. The CDR3 nucleotides read TGCGCCAGCAGCCAAGTGGATCTAGTGAGCTCCTACGAGCAGTACTTC.

The V gene is TRBV19, the J gene TRBJ1-2, with 7 positions matching TRBD1. Per the germline V gene, CDR1 is LNHDA and CDR2 is SQIVND (reference sequence). Trimming at V came to 7 bases and at J to 6 bases, leaving 20 bases not matched to a gene. The CDR3 has 17 residues. CDR3 nucleotide sequence: TGTGCCAGTACCACCCTAGGACAGGTAGGGACAGTGGATGGCTACACCTTC. It encodes CASTTLGQVGTVDGYTF.

The CDR3 loop is CASSGTGANQPQHF. The CDR3, as DNA: TGTGCCAGCAGTGGGACAGGGGCCAATCAGCCCCAGCATTTT. The chain is built from TRBV2 and TRBJ1-5; the match to TRBD1 covers 9 bases. With V trimmed by 4 bases and J by 3 bases, 1 base remained unmatched. Germline values: CDR1 SNHLY, CDR2 FYNNEI. This CDR3 is built from 14 residues.

V is TRBV5-1 and J is TRBJ2-1; D perhaps matches TRBD1 (5 bases). The germline V gene encodes CDR1 SGHRS and CDR2 YFSETQ. This CDR3 is built from 16 residues. V gave up 2 bases and J gave up 4 bases, with 16 bases separating them. CDR3 sequence: CASSLRAGQGYNEQFF. The CDR3 DNA follows: TGCGCCAGCAGCTTAAGGGCCGGCCAGGGTTACAATGAGCAGTTCTTC.

The J gene is TRBJ1-1, the V gene TRBV10-3; D unclear. Germline V lookup: CDR1 ENHRY, CDR2 SYGVKD. The CDR3 extends over 14 amino acids. Trimming cost V 3 bases and J 0 bases, with 8 bases left between them. CDR3 sequence reads: CAISDFGVNTEAFF. For the CDR3, the DNA is TGTGCCATCAGTGACTTCGGGGTGAACACTGAAGCTTTCTTT.

This sequence joins TRBV2 and TRBJ2-5; D is uncertain. CDR3 size: 14 residues. Trimming removed 4 bases at V and 5 bases at J, with 14 bases between. Germline values: CDR1 SNHLY, CDR2 FYNNEI. CDR3 in DNA: TGTGCCAGCAGTGTTAGTTTTGTAGTGGAGACCCAGTACTTC. The encoded protein is CASSVSFVVETQYF. Based on the CDR3 plus reference TRBV2 and TRBJ2-5, the full variable domain is EPEVTQTPSHQVTQMGQEVILRCVPISNHLYFYWYRQILGQKVEFLVSFYNNEISEKSEIFDDQFSVERPDGSNFTLKIRSTKLEDSAMYFCASSVSFVVETQYFGPGTRLLVL.